Listed below are T cell receptor beta chains from one sample, sequenced in a study of T cells after yellow fever vaccination. TCRdb redid the calling of the 5' RACE reads with MiXCR, one entry per CDR3 protein. Here the sample spans some 320,000 distinct CDR3 sequences, around a tenth being singletons. Sequenced material: CD4+ T cells sorted from PBMCs, taken 45 days after the yellow fever booster vaccination. These TCRs come from a young man who received the YFV17D yellow fever vaccine. CDR3s include the opening cysteine and the closing phenylalanine or tryptophan. Each record gives: CDR3 protein, CDR3 DNA, J gene, V gene, D gene, clone size. A D gene is named only where the DNA matches it firmly. Size tells how often a clone was seen (once, few, many) or the class of an expanded clone, and some rows leave it out.

CASRILAGGLNTQYF TGTGCCAGCAGGATCCTAGCGGGGGGTTTAAATACGCAGTATTTT TRBJ2-3 TRBV28 TRBD2 once
CASSRRAGLEMYGYTF TGTGCCAGCAGCCGGAGGGCCGGCCTCGAGATGTATGGCTACACCTTC TRBJ1-2 TRBV27 . few
CASSYRGQITDTQYF TGTGCCAGCAGTTACAGGGGACAGATCACAGATACGCAGTATTTT TRBJ2-3 TRBV6-5 TRBD1 many
CASSDRSTGVNHEKLFF TGCGCCAGCAGCGACCGATCGACAGGGGTGAATCATGAAAAACTGTTTTTT TRBJ1-4 TRBV5-1 TRBD1 few
CASSQETQYYEQYF TGCGCCAGCAGCCAAGAGACACAGTACTACGAGCAGTACTTC TRBJ2-7 TRBV5-1 . once
CASAWGVNTEAFF TGTGCCAGCGCCTGGGGGGTGAACACTGAAGCTTTCTTT TRBJ1-1 TRBV2 . few
CASSLDPGLNGETQYF TGCGCCAGCAGCTTGGATCCGGGACTCAATGGAGAGACCCAGTACTTC TRBJ2-5 TRBV5-1 . .
CAISDVRAGVEDTQYF TGTGCCATCAGTGACGTTCGAGCGGGGGTGGAAGATACGCAGTATTTT TRBJ2-3 TRBV10-3 TRBD2 once
CASSYSRGAGGTDTQYF TGTGCCAGCAGTTACTCAAGAGGAGCGGGGGGCACAGATACGCAGTATTTT TRBJ2-3 TRBV6-5 TRBD2 few
CASSSKMQGVGEKLFF TGTGCCAGCAGCTCAAAAATGCAGGGAGTTGGTGAAAAACTGTTTTTT TRBJ1-4 TRBV11-2 . .
CASSADRGGTEAFF TGTGCCAGCAGCGCTGACAGGGGAGGAACTGAAGCTTTCTTT TRBJ1-1 TRBV6-1 TRBD1 .